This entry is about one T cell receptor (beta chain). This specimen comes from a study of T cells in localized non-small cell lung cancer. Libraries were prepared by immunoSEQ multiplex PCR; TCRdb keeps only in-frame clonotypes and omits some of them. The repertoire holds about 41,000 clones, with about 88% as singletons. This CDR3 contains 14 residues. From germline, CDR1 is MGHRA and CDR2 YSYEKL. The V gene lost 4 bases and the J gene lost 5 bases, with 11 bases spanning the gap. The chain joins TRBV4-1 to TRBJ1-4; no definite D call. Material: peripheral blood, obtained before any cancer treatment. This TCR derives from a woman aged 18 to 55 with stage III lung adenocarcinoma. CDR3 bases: TGCGCCAGCAGCCCGCCACCGGAGAATGAAAAACTGTTTTTT. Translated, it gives CASSPPPENEKLFF.